The sequence of this T cell receptor (beta chain) was determined in a study of blood T cell repertoires in COVID-19. In germline, CDR1 is SGHTA, CDR2 FQGNSA. Trimming removed 3 bases from V and 6 bases from J; junction bases left unmatched: 6. CDR3 length equals 15 residues. TCRdb's table, derived via immunoSEQ multiplex PCR, lists solely in-frame clones and lacks some. The profile shows around 310,000 clones, about nine tenths of them singletons. The source is a woman in her thirties who had recovered from COVID-19. The V gene is TRBV7-2, the J gene TRBJ1-4; 8 bases map to TRBD1. Sequencing used PBMCs or T cells enriched from blood (not recorded which). The CDR3 DNA is TGTGCCAGCAGCTTCCGGACAGGGAGAGATGAAAAACTGTTTTTT. It encodes CASSFRTGRDEKLFF.